This is a list of T cell receptor beta chains from one sample in a study of CD8 T cells in ankylosing spondylitis. In TCRdb, the 5' RACE reads were re-called with MiXCR into one record per CDR3 protein. The profile shows some 800,000 distinct CDR3 sequences, roughly 10% of them singletons. The material sequenced was blood, either unsorted or a sorted T cell fraction (not recorded which). Every receptor here comes from a male donor with ankylosing spondylitis. The CDR3 runs from the conserved cysteine through the conserved F or W. Each record gives: clone size, V gene, D gene, J gene, CDR3 protein, CDR3 DNA. D genes are given only for firm matches. Clone size is given for some rows only: seen once, a few or many times, or a class if the clone is expanded.

many	TRBV20-1	.	TRBJ1-5	CSARRGNSNQPQHF	TGCAGTGCTAGAAGGGGTAATAGCAATCAGCCCCAGCATTTT
few	TRBV24-1	TRBD1	TRBJ2-1	CATSDWGTGTGYYNEQFF	TGTGCCACCAGTGATTGGGGCACCGGGACAGGGTACTACAATGAGCAGTTCTTC
.	TRBV9	.	TRBJ2-1	CASSVVGTYNNEQFF	TGTGCCAGCAGCGTAGTGGGGACGTATAACAATGAGCAGTTCTTC
once	TRBV29-1	.	TRBJ2-6	CSSSEWWCVLTF	TGCAGCTCAAGCGAGTGGTGGTGCGTCCTGACTTTC
many	TRBV15	.	TRBJ2-2	CATSRDRLTGELFF	TGTGCCACCAGCAGAGATCGTCTCACCGGGGAGCTGTTTTTT
many	TRBV12-3/TRBV12-4	.	TRBJ2-1	CASLSRDYEQFF	TGTGCCAGTCTCTCAAGGGACTATGAGCAGTTCTTC
.	TRBV20-1	.	TRBJ2-5	CSATGPRSAQETQYF	TGCAGTGCTACCGGACCCCGCTCGGCCCAAGAGACCCAGTACTTC
once	TRBV18	TRBD1	TRBJ2-5	CASSPPPGTGSVRETQYF	TGTGCCAGCTCACCGCCACCCGGGACAGGATCTGTGAGGGAGACCCAGTACTTC
few	TRBV28	TRBD2	TRBJ2-7	CASSRSGLPSYEQYF	TGTGCCAGCAGCAGATCGGGACTACCTTCCTACGAGCAGTACTTC
.	TRBV27	TRBD1	TRBJ2-3	CASSSDRGRFPDTLYF	TGTGCCAGCAGTTCCGACAGGGGGCGCTTCCCAGATACGCTGTATTTT
many	TRBV5-5	.	TRBJ1-1	CASSWEGKAFF	TGTGCCAGCAGCTGGGAAGGAAAAGCTTTCTTT
.	TRBV13	.	TRBJ1-1	CASSLADAGLEAYF	TGTGCCAGCAGCTTAGCGGACGCCGGCCTTGAAGCTTACTTT
few	TRBV20-1	TRBD2	TRBJ2-3	CSARTSGVGVTNTQYF	TGCAGTGCTAGGACTAGCGGGGTGGGGGTCACGAATACGCAGTATTTT